Each of the 16 T cell receptor beta chains below was sequenced from the same sample in a study of blood T cell repertoires in COVID-19. Method: immunoSEQ multiplex PCR; TCRdb's copy keeps in-frame clones and lacks some. The table lists over 200,000 clones, more than 70% of them singletons, with 0.75% to 1% in the top ten. The specimen sequenced was peripheral blood. The source is a woman between 40 and 50 years old who had recovered from COVID-19.

CDR3 region: CASSPDEGATGNTIYF. The CDR3 DNA follows: TGCGCCAGCAGCCCCGACGAGGGGGCAACTGGAAACACCATATATTTT. This sequence joins TRBV5-1 and TRBJ1-3; 7 bases agree with TRBD1. The CDR3 has 16 residues. Germline V CDR1 and CDR2: SGHRS, YFSETQ. V gave up 4 bases and J gave up 2 bases; unmatched junction bases: 9. The full variable domain, with the rest looked up from reference TRBV5-1 and TRBJ1-3, is KAGVTQTPRYLIKTRGQQVTLSCSPISGHRSVSWYQQTPGQGLQFLFEYFSETQRNKGNFPGRFSGRQFSNSRSEMNVSTLELGDSALYLCASSPDEGATGNTIYFGEGSWLTVV.

V gene TRBV24-1 combines with J gene TRBJ1-2, with D tentatively TRBD1 (5 bases). CDR1 is KGHDR, CDR2 SFDVKD, per germline. V dropped 3 bases and J dropped 8 bases, with 12 bases sitting between them. The CDR3 is 13 residues long. CDR3 region: CATSDPGMGGYTF. The CDR3, as DNA: TGTGCCACCAGTGATCCAGGGATGGGGGGCTACACCTTC.

The chain uses TRBV13 and TRBJ1-2; D may be TRBD1 (6 bases). V shed 0 bases and J shed 2 bases, with 13 bases lying between them. The CDR3 consists of 16 residues. Germline CDR1 and CDR2: PRHDT and FYEKMQ (reference sequence). This CDR3 reads CASSLGPGTRNYGYTF. CDR3 bases: TGTGCCAGCAGCTTAGGCCCCGGGACAAGAAACTATGGCTACACCTTC.

The genes are TRBV19 and TRBJ1-1; a possible D gene is TRBD1 (5 bases). This CDR3 is 15 amino acids long. V lost 5 bases and J lost 0, with 13 bases in between. Germline CDR1 reads LNHDA; CDR2 reads SQIVND (reference sequence). The CDR3 region has the DNA TGTGCCAGTAGTGCCGACAGCGCTATGAACACTGAAGCTTTCTTT. Protein: CASSADSAMNTEAFF. The variable domain in full, completed from reference TRBV19 and TRBJ1-1, reads DGGITQSPKYLFRKEGQNVTLSCEQNLNHDAMYWYRQDPGQGLRLIYYSQIVNDFQKGDIAEGYSVSREKKESFPLTVTSAQKNPTAFYLCASSADSAMNTEAFFGQGTRLTVV.

This rearrangement joins TRBV7-9 to TRBJ2-5; maybe TRBD2 (7 bases). This CDR3 is built from 16 residues. Germline CDR1 reads SEHNR; CDR2 reads FQNEAQ (reference sequence). Trimming left V 5 bases short and J 8 bases short, with 24 bases between. The CDR3 loop is CASSPPSGGIKRTQYF. The DNA for the CDR3 is TGTGCCAGCAGCCCCCCGTCGGGGGGCATCAAGAGAACCCAGTACTTC.

This chain joins TRBV30 and TRBJ2-2; a possible D gene is TRBD2 (6 bases). The CDR3 contains 16 residues. The germline V and J ends were trimmed by 0 bases and 4 bases, with 15 bases remaining between them. Germline-derived CDR1 and CDR2 are GTSNPN and SVGIG (reference sequence). CDR3 region: CAWSVNRVGGTGELFF. The DNA of the CDR3 is TGTGCCTGGAGTGTAAACCGGGTCGGGGGCACCGGGGAGCTGTTTTTT. The full variable domain, its missing parts supplied by reference TRBV30 and TRBJ2-2, is SQTIHQWPATLVQPVGSPLSLECTVEGTSNPNLYWYRQAAGRGLQLLFYSVGIGQISSEVPQNLSASRPQDRQFILSSKKLLLSDSGFYLCAWSVNRVGGTGELFFGEGSRLTVL.

In its sample, this clone is medium-sized. This chain connects TRBV27 to TRBJ1-3, with D tentatively TRBD1 (6 bases). Germline CDR1 and CDR2: MNHEY and SMNVEV (reference sequence). V lost 6 bases and J 2 bases, leaving 11 bases between the germline ends. The CDR3 sequence is 14 residues long. This chain's CDR3 is CASRTQGTGNTIYF. The CDR3 DNA is TGTGCCAGCAGAACGCAGGGGACTGGAAACACCATATATTTT.

This clone was found a few times. The chain employs TRBV6-6 and TRBJ1-5; maybe TRBD1 (5 bases). The CDR3 has 14 residues. V gave up 10 bases and J gave up 3 bases, with 16 bases separating them. From germline, CDR1 is MNHNY and CDR2 SVGAGI (reference sequence). For the CDR3, the DNA is TGTGCCACCACAGGCAGGGTTCTCAATCAGCCCCAGCATTTT. Its protein product is CATTGRVLNQPQHF.

This chain connects TRBV2 to TRBJ2-1, with TRBD2 matching over 10 bases. The CDR3 covers 15 residues. Unmatched junction bases numbered 1, after V lost 5 bases and J lost 0 bases. The germline V gene has CDR1 SNHLY and CDR2 FYNNEI. CDR3 sequence reads: CASSPSGSSYNEQFF. CDR3 DNA: TGTGCCAGCAGTCCTAGCGGGAGCTCCTACAATGAGCAGTTCTTC. Based on the CDR3 plus reference TRBV2 and TRBJ2-1, the full variable domain is EPEVTQTPSHQVTQMGQEVILRCVPISNHLYFYWYRQILGQKVEFLVSFYNNEISEKSEIFDDQFSVERPDGSNFTLKIRSTKLEDSAMYFCASSPSGSSYNEQFFGPGTRLTVL.

The chain couples TRBV29-1 to TRBJ2-2; possibly TRBD2 for D (5 bases). CDR3 length: 12 amino acids. Trimming left V 3 bases short and J 5 bases short, with 7 bases between. From germline, CDR1 is SQVTM and CDR2 ANQGSEA. The CDR3 reads CSVDRGTGELFF. CDR3 bases: TGCAGCGTTGACCGGGGAACCGGGGAGCTGTTTTTT.

The V and J genes are TRBV11-3 and TRBJ1-2; 8 bases line up with TRBD1. Germline V gene data show CDR1 as SGHNT and CDR2 as YENEEA. The CDR3 extends over 14 amino acids. Trimming cost V 5 bases and J 4 bases; bases outside gene matches: 6. In nucleotides, the CDR3 is TGTGCCAGCAGCCAGACAGGGGTTAGCTATGGCTACACCTTC. It codes for CASSQTGVSYGYTF.

The chain combines TRBV5-1 with TRBJ1-1; D is unclear. This CDR3 has 15 amino acids. V was trimmed by 1 base and J by 4 bases, leaving 14 bases between them. CDR1 and CDR2 (germline): SGHRS, YFSETQ. The CDR3 DNA sequence: TGCGCCAGCAGCTTGACGGAGGGCGTGGGCACTGAAGCTTTCTTT. This encodes CASSLTEGVGTEAFF.

This chain uses TRBV3-1 (or the pseudogene TRBV3-2) with TRBJ1-2, with a weak D call TRBD1 (5 bases). Germline V gene lookup returns CDR1 LGHDT and CDR2 YNNKEL (reference sequence). The CDR3 contains 12 residues. Trimming left V 5 bases short and J 6 bases short, with 10 bases between. CDR3: CASSGGVHGYTF. Here the CDR3 DNA reads TGTGCCAGCAGCGGAGGGGTCCATGGCTACACCTTC.

Worth noting for this clone: At one boundary the junction diverges from the germline segment, which might be a read error. This chain links TRBV7-3 with TRBJ1-1; D is undetermined. Germline V CDR1 and CDR2: SGHTA, FQGTGA. CDR3 length: 13 residues. The DNA for the CDR3 is TGTGCCAGCAGCCAGGATCTTAACACCGAAGCTTTCTTT. This translates into CASSQDLNTEAFF. Complete variable domain (other parts from reference TRBV7-3 and TRBJ1-1): GAGVSQTPSNKVTEKGKYVELRCDPISGHTALYWYRQSLGQGPEFLIYFQGTGAADDSGLPNDRFFAVRPEGSVSTLKIQRTERGDSAVYLCASSQDLNTEAFFGQGTRLTVV.

This clone turned up a few times. The chain is built from TRBV7-2 and TRBJ1-6; TRBD1 agrees at 8 bases. CDR1 is SGHTA, CDR2 FQGNSA, per germline. V gave up 5 bases and J gave up 5 bases; unmatched junction bases: 8. The CDR3 runs 16 residues. CDR3 in DNA: TGTGCCAGCAGCCCCCCCGGACAGGGTCATAATTCACCCCTCCACTTT. Translation: CASSPPGQGHNSPLHF.

This chain links TRBV19 with TRBJ2-1, with D perhaps TRBD2 (5 bases). The CDR3 runs 15 residues. Per germline, CDR1 LNHDA and CDR2 SQIVND (reference sequence). Trimming removed 6 bases at V and 5 bases at J, with 17 bases between. CDR3 in amino acids: CASSPGGGHDNEQFF. The CDR3 nucleotides read TGTGCCAGTAGCCCGGGCGGCGGGCATGACAATGAGCAGTTCTTC.